The next 23 T cell receptor beta chains were all read from a single sample in a study of beta chain features in type 1 diabetes. Whole-study results and caveats: TCRB CDR3 length was moderately but significantly reduced in all four CD4+ subsets of Type 1 diabetes patients.

As every portion of the isolated RNA was reverse transcribed, the sequencing read expressed TCRB transcripts. Measured with immunoSEQ multiplex PCR; TCRdb has only the in-frame clones, and not every one. Among 250,000 to 300,000 clones, more than 13% were seen once, and the ten largest hold around 0.016%. These receptors have no known antigen. Material for sequencing was naive CD4+ T cells from blood. The receptor source for this set is a man aged 25-45 years with type 1 diabetes.

This sequence joins TRBV28 and TRBJ2-1; the match to TRBD2 covers 7 bases. V was pared by 3 bases and J by 7 bases, with 12 bases of the junction left unmatched. Looked up from germline, CDR1 is MDHEN and CDR2 is SYDVKM. CDR3 length equals 16 residues. The DNA for the CDR3 is TGTGCCAGCAGTTTTTTAACGGGAGGTAGGGAGAATGAGCAGTTCTTC. It specifies CASSFLTGGRENEQFF.

In its sample, this clone was seen a few times. The genes are TRBV28 and TRBJ1-1; D ambiguous. This CDR3 contains 14 residues. Germline assignment: CDR1 MDHEN and CDR2 SYDVKM. V lost 6 bases and J 6 bases, leaving 17 bases between the germline ends. The CDR3 coding sequence is TGTGCCAGCAGGTCGGGAGGTGGAGACCCTGAAGCTTTCTTT. Protein sequence: CASRSGGGDPEAFF.

The chain combines TRBV18 with TRBJ1-1; no reliable D call. The CDR3 spans 13 residues. Trimming left V 5 bases short and J 0 bases short, with 7 bases between. Germline CDR1 and CDR2: KGHSH and LQKENI. CDR3 protein: CASSSEVNTEAFF. CDR3 in DNA: TGTGCCAGCTCATCCGAGGTGAACACTGAAGCTTTCTTT.

V gene TRBV15 combines with J gene TRBJ2-7; D is possibly TRBD1 (6 bases). V shed 1 base and J shed 0 bases, with 10 bases lying between them. Germline V gene lookup returns CDR1 LNHNV and CDR2 YYDKDF (reference sequence). This CDR3 is built from 15 residues. The CDR3 loop is CATSRGRGHSYEQYF. The CDR3 bases are TGTGCCACCAGCAGAGGCAGGGGTCACTCCTACGAGCAGTACTTC.

V gene TRBV6-1 combines with J gene TRBJ1-2, with unresolved D. CDR1 is MNHNS, CDR2 SASEGT, per germline. CDR3 size: 12 residues. Between the trimmed V and J ends, which lost 6 bases and 3 bases, there was a span of 8 bases. In DNA, the CDR3 is TGTGCCAGCAGGAGGGCAGACTATGGCTACACCTTC. Residues: CASRRADYGYTF.

The gene calls are TRBV28 and TRBJ2-3; 11 bases are shared with TRBD2. The CDR3 runs 18 residues. CDR1 is MDHEN, CDR2 SYDVKM, per germline. Trimming took 5 bases from V and 4 from J; bases not matched to a gene: 14. The CDR3 reads CASSPPPLTSGRADTQYF. The CDR3 DNA is TGTGCCAGCAGTCCCCCTCCCTTAACTAGCGGGAGAGCAGATACGCAGTATTTT.

This clone has more than one count but fewer than ten. The chain uses TRBV18 and TRBJ2-7, with a possible D match to TRBD2 (6 bases). V gave up 6 bases and J gave up 5 bases, with 20 bases separating them. This CDR3 is built from 15 residues. Germline V gene lookup returns CDR1 KGHSH and CDR2 LQKENI. The CDR3 coding sequence is TGTGCCAGCTCCTATCCCCCCGGGGGTAGGAACGAGCAGTACTTC. It specifies CASSYPPGGRNEQYF.

The genes are TRBV7-9 and TRBJ1-2; D unclear. Per germline, CDR1 SEHNR and CDR2 FQNEAQ (reference sequence). The V end lost 0 bases, the J end lost 4 bases, and 9 bases lay between the germline ends. The CDR3 extends over 14 amino acids. DNA of the CDR3: TGTGCCAGCAGCTTAGCGTTAGAGGCCTATGGCTACACCTTC. It encodes CASSLALEAYGYTF.

The chain carries TRBV5-4 and TRBJ2-7, with TRBD2 matching 8 bases. Losses at the gene ends were 4 bases for V and 7 bases for J; bases not matched to a gene: 13. The CDR3 spans 15 residues. CDR1 is SGHNT, CDR2 YYREEE, per germline (reference sequence). CDR3 bases: TGTGCCAGCAGCCAGTTAGCGGGACCGACTGGGGAGCAGTACTTC. This sequence encodes CASSQLAGPTGEQYF.

The sample holds a few counts of this clone. Other DNA sequences in the sample encode the same CDR3. The rearrangement joins TRBV9 to TRBJ2-1; no definite D call. Per the germline V gene, CDR1 is SGDLS and CDR2 is YYNGEE. Between the trimmed V and J ends, which lost 0 bases and 0 bases, there was a span of 10 bases. The CDR3 totals 16 residues. For the CDR3, the DNA is TGTGCCAGCAGCGTAGGTGGGCAGAGCTCCTACAATGAGCAGTTCTTC. It is translated as CASSVGGQSSYNEQFF.

This clone was observed a few times. V is TRBV11-3 and J is TRBJ1-1; D is possibly TRBD1 (6 bases). V was trimmed by 1 base and J by 8 bases, leaving 11 bases between them. Germline lookup yields CDR1 SGHNT and CDR2 YENEEA. The CDR3 contains 13 residues. CDR3 bases: TGTGCCAGCAGCTTAGGACGGACAGCCGAAGCTTTCTTT. Protein: CASSLGRTAEAFF. Full variable domain (missing parts from reference TRBV11-3 and TRBJ1-1): EAGVVQSPRYKIIEKKQPVAFWCNPISGHNTLYWYLQNLGQGPELLIRYENEEAVDDSQLPKDRFSAERLKGVDSTLKIQPAELGDSAVYLCASSLGRTAEAFFGQGTRLTVV.

This clone turned up a few times. The CDR3 DNA follows: TGTGCCAGCAGCGTAGGACAGAACACTGAAGCTTTCTTT. Amino acids: CASSVGQNTEAFF. V is TRBV7-3 and J is TRBJ1-1, with D perhaps matching TRBD1 (5 bases). The length of the CDR3 is 13 residues. Trimming shortened V by 5 bases and J by 1 base, and 8 bases separated the two germline ends. Germline CDR1 and CDR2: SGHTA and FQGTGA.

This clone was picked up a small number of times. This chain connects TRBV7-2 to TRBJ2-7; D remains ambiguous. The V end lost 1 base, the J end lost 0 bases, and 4 bases lay between the germline ends. This CDR3 spans 13 amino acids. Germline values: CDR1 SGHTA, CDR2 FQGNSA. The CDR3 sequence: CASSLVSSYEQYF. In nucleotides, the CDR3 is TGTGCCAGCAGCTTAGTGAGCTCCTACGAGCAGTACTTC.

This clone was counted a few times. The chain joins TRBV29-1 to TRBJ2-5; 7 bases agree with TRBD1. Germline CDR1 is SQVTM and CDR2 is ANQGSEA. The V gene end was trimmed by 4 bases and the J gene end by 1 base; junction bases not matched to a gene: 6. The CDR3 is 14 residues long. CDR3 nucleotides: TGCAGCGTTGCCCGGACAGGTACCCAAGAGACCCAGTACTTC. Residues: CSVARTGTQETQYF.

The rearrangement uses TRBV28 and TRBJ2-6, with 8 bases aligning to TRBD1. The V and J ends lost 6 bases and 2 bases, in that order; junction bases with no gene match: 15. The CDR3 covers 19 residues. Germline V gene lookup returns CDR1 MDHEN and CDR2 SYDVKM. CDR3 residues: CASSLLGQGTSPGANVLTF. The CDR3 DNA is TGTGCCAGCAGCTTACTTGGACAGGGAACGTCTCCTGGGGCCAACGTCCTGACTTTC.

The chain is built from TRBV18 and TRBJ1-2; perhaps TRBD1 as D (5 bases). CDR1 KGHSH and CDR2 LQKENI come from the germline V gene. The CDR3 consists of 13 residues. V was shortened by 3 bases and J by 5 bases, with 10 bases between the two germline ends. CDR3 bases: TGTGCCAGCTCACCGAACAGGCAGTATGGCTACACCTTC. Its protein is CASSPNRQYGYTF.

J is TRBJ2-1 and V is TRBV11-1; D possibly corresponds to TRBD2 (5 bases). The CDR3 has 14 residues. The V and J ends lost 4 bases and 5 bases respectively, with 12 bases between them. CDR1 is SGHAT, CDR2 FQDESV, per germline (reference sequence). For the CDR3, the DNA is TGTGCCAGCAGCTCACAGACTACCAACAATGAGCAGTTCTTC. It codes for CASSSQTTNNEQFF. The whole variable domain, remainder taken from reference TRBV11-1 and TRBJ2-1, is EAEVAQSPRYKITEKSQAVAFWCDPISGHATLYWYRQILGQGPELLVQFQDESVVDDSQLPKDRFSAERLKGVDSTLKIQPAELGDSAMYLCASSSQTTNNEQFFGPGTRLTVL.

The chain carries TRBV4-1 and TRBJ2-7; 9 bases are shared with TRBD1. Per the germline V gene, CDR1 is MGHRA and CDR2 is YSYEKL. The V and J ends lost 3 bases and 1 base, in that order; junction bases with no gene match: 16. This CDR3 is 19 amino acids long. The CDR3 region is CASSQSGTGHLFPSYEQYF. The CDR3 DNA follows: TGCGCCAGCAGCCAGTCCGGGACAGGGCACCTCTTCCCTTCCTACGAGCAGTACTTC.

In this sample, this clone turned up a few times. This chain joins TRBV7-2 and TRBJ2-1, with TRBD2 as a possible D gene (6 bases). Germline V gives CDR1 SGHTA, CDR2 FQGNSA. The V end lost 3 bases, the J end lost 5 bases, and 11 bases lay between the germline ends. The CDR3 length is 14 residues. CDR3 nucleotide sequence: TGTGCCAGCAGCTTTAAGGCGGGGCACAATGAGCAGTTCTTC. It codes for CASSFKAGHNEQFF.

The rearrangement links TRBV18 to TRBJ2-1, with D perhaps TRBD2 (6 bases). CDR1 KGHSH and CDR2 LQKENI come from the germline V gene. The CDR3 is 13 residues long. Trimming took off 3 bases at V and 9 bases at J, with 12 bases between the two ends. Here the CDR3 reads CASSPSGTGEQFF. The CDR3 DNA reads TGTGCCAGCTCACCGTCCGGGACTGGTGAGCAGTTCTTC.

This clone was seen more than once but under ten times. The gene calls are TRBV7-2 and TRBJ2-2; D is undetermined. Trimming pared 1 base from V and 1 base from J, leaving 10 bases between. The CDR3 consists of 16 residues. Germline CDR1 SGHTA, CDR2 FQGNSA. DNA for the CDR3: TGTGCCAGCAGCTTAGTTACAGCAGTGAACACCGGGGAGCTGTTTTTT. Its protein is CASSLVTAVNTGELFF.

The chain employs TRBV5-1 and TRBJ2-7, with 8 bases lining up with TRBD1. Germline CDR1 SGHRS, CDR2 YFSETQ. The CDR3 is made up of 15 amino acids. V lost 2 bases and J lost 4; bases outside the gene matches: 8. The CDR3 bases are TGCGCCAGCAGCTTTGGACAGGGCAGGGCGTACGAGCAGTACTTC. Translating gives CASSFGQGRAYEQYF.

The V and J genes are TRBV5-4 and TRBJ2-1, with D possibly TRBD2 on 6 matching bases. The CDR3 sequence is 13 residues long. Germline V gene sequence: CDR1 SGHNT, CDR2 YYREEE (reference sequence). V dropped 1 base and J dropped 7 bases, with 9 bases sitting between them. This CDR3 reads CASSLNGGNEQFF. CDR3 DNA sequence: TGTGCCAGCAGCTTGAATGGAGGGAATGAGCAGTTCTTC.